This TCR beta chain was recorded in a study of control samples from healthy donors and cancer patients. CDR1 SNHLY and CDR2 FYNNEI come from the germline V gene. The V and J ends lost 4 bases and 2 bases respectively, with 9 bases between them. This CDR3 contains 14 residues. Sequencing used immunoSEQ multiplex PCR; TCRdb keeps in-frame clones, though not all of them. The table records fewer than 85,000 clones, 90% to 95% of them present only once. Sequencing was carried out using blood. The TCR sequence derives from a man aged 25-45 years in good health. The rearrangement joins TRBV2 to TRBJ1-5; D perhaps matches TRBD1 (6 bases). Written as DNA, the CDR3 is TGTGCCAGCAGTGGGGGGCCCGGCAATCAGCCCCAGCATTTT. It specifies CASSGGPGNQPQHF.